The rows below give T cell receptor beta chains drawn from one sample of a study of blood T cell repertoires in COVID-19. Profiling relied on immunoSEQ multiplex PCR, and the TCRdb table lists in-frame clones only, not all of them. The table has over 200,000 clones, roughly 86% seen once. The sample comprised PBMCs or T cells enriched from blood (not recorded which). The receptors derive from a man between 18 and 29 years old with acute COVID-19. The CDR3 runs from the conserved cysteine through the conserved F or W. The D gene is left open where the match is weak. Clone size is stated in some rows and not others, as once, few, many or a class when expanded.

size | D | J | V | DNA | CDR3
- | TRBD1 | TRBJ2-7 | TRBV19 | TGTGCCAGTAGTATTGTAGGGGGCGAGGTCGAGCAGTACTTC | CASSIVGGEVEQYF
- | - | TRBJ1-1 | TRBV30 | TGTGCCTGGAGTCGGGGGTCTGTTCCTCGTCCCGACACTGAAGCTTTCTTT | CAWSRGSVPRPDTEAFF
- | TRBD1 | TRBJ1-1 | TRBV12-5 | TGTGCTAGTGGTTTGGAGGACAGGGCCCTCGAAGCTTTCTTT | CASGLEDRALEAFF
- | - | TRBJ1-1 | TRBV5-1 | TGCGCCAGCAGCTCAGACATGTACACTGAAGCTTTCTTT | CASSSDMYTEAFF
- | - | TRBJ1-5 | TRBV27 | TGTGCCAGCAGTTTCTTCGGGGGTAGCAATCAGCCCCAGCATTTT | CASSFFGGSNQPQHF
- | - | TRBJ2-1 | TRBV30 | TGTGCCTGGAGTTTAATAGCGACCTACAATGAGCAGTTCTTC | CAWSLIATYNEQFF
- | - | TRBJ1-4 | TRBV7-8 | TGTGCCAGCAGCATAAACCGGGGGGGGAATGAAAAACTGTTTTTT | CASSINRGGNEKLFF
- | TRBD1 | TRBJ2-7 | TRBV11-2 | TGTGCCAGCAGCAAAGGACAGGGTAATCTCTACGAGCAGTACTTC | CASSKGQGNLYEQYF
- | TRBD1 | TRBJ1-3 | TRBV4-1 | TGCGCCAGCAGCCAGGACAGGGCGGGAAACACCATATATTTT | CASSQDRAGNTIYF
once | TRBD1 | TRBJ1-5 | TRBV7-2 | TGTGCCAGCAGCCGACAGGGAGGACAGCCCCAGCATTTT | CASSRQGGQPQHF
- | - | TRBJ1-1 | TRBV30 | TGTGCCTGGAAGTCAGCAGGGCTGAACACTGAAGCTTTCTTT | CAWKSAGLNTEAFF
- | - | TRBJ2-1 | TRBV11-3 | TGTGCCAGCAGCCCCTCTGACGGCAGGGGATCCTACAATGAGCAGTTCTTC | CASSPSDGRGSYNEQFF
- | - | TRBJ2-1 | TRBV11-3 | TGTGCCAGCAGCGACGGGAACGGGAATGAGCAGTTCTTC | CASSDGNGNEQFF
once | - | TRBJ1-6 | TRBV3-1/TRBV3-2 | TGTGCCAGCAGCCAAGGGCAGGTCTACAATTCACCCCTCCACTTT | CASSQGQVYNSPLHF
- | TRBD1 | TRBJ2-7 | TRBV13 | TGTGCCAGCAGCACAACGGGACAGAGCTACGAGCAGTACTTC | CASSTTGQSYEQYF
- | - | TRBJ2-1 | TRBV7-8 | TGTGCCAGCAGCTTACCAGGCAGTGAGCAGTTCTTC | CASSLPGSEQFF
- | - | TRBJ1-4 | TRBV28 | TGTGCCAGCAGTTTTGGAGGGACAACTAATGAAAAACTGTTTTTT | CASSFGGTTNEKLFF
- | - | TRBJ1-2 | TRBV3-1/TRBV3-2 | TGTGCCAGCAGCCAATCTTCAGGAAGGAACTATGGCTACACCTTC | CASSQSSGRNYGYTF
- | TRBD1 | TRBJ2-5 | TRBV5-1 | TGCGCCAGCAGCAGGACAGGGGAGGGAGGAGAGACCCAGTACTTC | CASSRTGEGGETQYF
- | TRBD1 | TRBJ1-6 | TRBV30 | TGTGCCTGGGAAAGACAGGGTTATTCACCCCTCCACTTT | CAWERQGYSPLHF
- | TRBD1 | TRBJ2-3 | TRBV5-1 | TGCGCCAGCAGCTTGGTAAGGGGGCGCGGCACAGATACGCAGTATTTT | CASSLVRGRGTDTQYF
- | - | TRBJ2-1 | TRBV4-3 | TGCGCCAGCAGCCAAGATGGTTGGACATCGAGCTACAATGAGCAGTTCTTC | CASSQDGWTSSYNEQFF
- | - | TRBJ2-7 | TRBV7-7 | TGCCCCACGGGGACGGGAGCAGTGAGGTACGAGCAGTACTTC | CPTGTGAVRYEQYF
- | - | TRBJ1-1 | TRBV7-9 | TGTGCCAGCAGCCCGACATACAGGGTCACTGAAGCTTTCTTT | CASSPTYRVTEAFF
few | - | TRBJ2-7 | TRBV28 | TGTGCCAGCAGTTTATATCGGTTAAGCGAGCAGTACTTC | CASSLYRLSEQYF
- | - | TRBJ1-1 | TRBV5-1 | TGCGCCAGCAGACAACAGGGTGACACTGAAGCTTTCTTT | CASRQQGDTEAFF
few | TRBD1 | TRBJ2-7 | TRBV5-1 | TGCGCCAGCAGCTCCGGACAGGTCTACGAGCAGTACTTC | CASSSGQVYEQYF
- | TRBD1 | TRBJ2-7 | TRBV5-6 | TGTGCCAGCAGCCCGCACGGGACAGCCTACGAGCAGTACTTC | CASSPHGTAYEQYF
- | - | TRBJ2-5 | TRBV24-1 | TGTGCCACCAGTGACGTCACAGCAGTGACCCAGTACTTC | CATSDVTAVTQYF
- | - | TRBJ1-2 | TRBV18 | TGTGCCAGCTCACCGGGCTACCAGGGGAGTGGAGACTATGGCTACACCTTC | CASSPGYQGSGDYGYTF
once | TRBD2 | TRBJ2-7 | TRBV19 | TGTGCCAGTAGCCTATCAGCGGGAAAAACCTACGAGCAGTACTTC | CASSLSAGKTYEQYF
- | - | TRBJ2-2 | TRBV7-2 | TGTGCCAGCAGCGCCGCCGGGTCGAACACCGGGGAGCTGTTTTTT | CASSAAGSNTGELFF
- | - | TRBJ2-1 | TRBV7-2 | TGTGCCAGCAGCCCGTTGGACAGATACAATGAGCAGTTCTTC | CASSPLDRYNEQFF
- | - | TRBJ2-1 | TRBV24-1 | TGTGCCACCAGTGATCTCAGGGACAATGAGCAGTTCTTC | CATSDLRDNEQFF
- | - | TRBJ1-2 | TRBV7-6 | TGTGCCAGCAGCTCACCGCGGGGGGGGTCCTATGGCTGGACCTTC | CASSSPRGGSYGWTF
- | TRBD2 | TRBJ2-1 | TRBV2 | TGTGCCAGCAGTGATAGCGGGAGCCTGAATGAGCAGTTCTTC | CASSDSGSLNEQFF
- | - | TRBJ1-1 | TRBV19 | TGTGCCAGTAGTATACCCAGGAAGAACACTGAAGCTTTCTTT | CASSIPRKNTEAFF
- | TRBD2 | TRBJ2-1 | TRBV11-3 | TGTGCCAGCAGCTTAGCTGGAGCGGGACGCTCAAACAATGAGCAGTTCTTC | CASSLAGAGRSNNEQFF
- | - | TRBJ1-6 | TRBV28 | TGTGCCAGCAGGCGCCGGGACACCTACCGATCCTTGGATAATTCACCCCTCCACTTT | CASRRRDTYRSLDNSPLHF
once | - | TRBJ1-1 | TRBV13 | TGTGCCAGCAGCTTATTCAGGGTTGGGAACACTGAAGCTTTCTTT | CASSLFRVGNTEAFF
- | - | TRBJ2-7 | TRBV29-1 | TGCAGCGTTGAACCAGGAGGGGAGAACGAGCAGTACTTC | CSVEPGGENEQYF
- | TRBD1 | TRBJ2-5 | TRBV3-1/TRBV3-2 | TGTGCCAGCTCTCCCGGACAGGGGGCTTTTGAGACCCAGTACTTC | CASSPGQGAFETQYF
- | TRBD1 | TRBJ2-7 | TRBV19 | TGTGCCAGTACCCCCGGGACAGATCTTAACGAGCAGTACTTC | CASTPGTDLNEQYF
- | TRBD1 | TRBJ2-1 | TRBV18 | TGTGCCAGCTCACCTCCAGGGGGTACCGAGCAGTTCTTC | CASSPPGGTEQFF
- | - | TRBJ2-2 | TRBV7-2 | TGTGCCAGCAGCCACCGCGATTCGCGGCTCACCGGGGAGCTGTTTTTT | CASSHRDSRLTGELFF
- | TRBD1 | TRBJ2-7 | TRBV5-1 | TGCGCCAGCAGCTTTGGGACAGGGCTATACGAGCAGTACTTC | CASSFGTGLYEQYF
- | - | TRBJ2-7 | TRBV7-2 | TGTGCCAGCAGCCAGAATACCAAACAGGGATTTTATAGGTCCTACGAGCAGTACTTC | CASSQNTKQGFYRSYEQYF
- | - | TRBJ1-6 | TRBV28 | TGTGCCAGCAGTTTGGGGCAAATTGTGACACCCCTCCACTTT | CASSLGQIVTPLHF
- | TRBD2 | TRBJ2-1 | TRBV13 | TGTGCCAGCAGCCCTAGCGGGAGTAATTTGTTCTTC | CASSPSGSNLFF
- | TRBD1 | TRBJ2-3 | TRBV19 | TGTGCCAGTAGCGACGTAGGGGGCGTCACAGATACGCAGTATTTT | CASSDVGGVTDTQYF
- | - | TRBJ1-2 | TRBV6-1 | TGTGCCAGCAGTGAAACTGCCTATGGCTACACCTTC | CASSETAYGYTF
- | - | TRBJ2-3 | TRBV27 | TGTGCCAGCAGTCCCGGACTGTCTACGCAGTATTTT | CASSPGLSTQYF
few | - | TRBJ2-7 | TRBV19 | TGTGCCAGTAGTATCGAACAGACCTACGAGCAGTACTTC | CASSIEQTYEQYF
- | TRBD2 | TRBJ2-1 | TRBV15 | TGTGCCACCAGCAGAAACCCACAGGCGGGAGAGGTCGACAATGAGCAGTTCTTC | CATSRNPQAGEVDNEQFF
- | - | TRBJ2-1 | TRBV27 | TGTGCCAGCACCCCCCGCCGGGGTGGGGATGAGCAGTTCTTC | CASTPRRGGDEQFF
few | - | TRBJ2-5 | TRBV11-3 | TGTGCCAGCAGCCCTGGGGAGGGAGGGGGAGAGACCCAGTACTTC | CASSPGEGGGETQYF
- | TRBD2 | TRBJ2-3 | TRBV27 | TGTGCCACCAGGGCTAGCGGGATGTATGGCGATACGCAGTATTTT | CATRASGMYGDTQYF